This record covers a single TCR beta chain. What this receptor recognizes is not known. Per-nucleotide qualities are absent, and no much larger clonotype sits a single base away. For sequencing of the TCRbeta CDR3 region, genomic DNA was extracted from the sorted cells. The immunoSEQ Assay was used for sequencing of TCRbeta CDR3 regions. TCRdb retrieved this table from immuneACCESS and kept in-frame rearrangements only. Not all clones are present; in checked studies, unresolved V genes account for under half, and no reason is known for the remainder. Present in this sample are more than 60,000 clones, 80% to 90% of which were seen just once. Together, the top ten hold 13% to 15% of the sample. The trial excluded patients who had a history of autoimmune disease or who were on systemic immunosuppression. Peripheral blood for TCR sequencing was drawn from every dose cohort at baseline, at cycle 4 day 1 and at cycle 7 day 1. The samples were drawn from a first-in-human, open-label, multicenter phase I dose-escalation trial of ivuxolimab. Adults with locally advanced or metastatic melanoma, renal cell, hepatocellular, or head and neck squamous cell carcinoma were enrolled in the trial. Before TCR sequencing, CD4+ T cells and CD8+ T cells were sorted from peripheral blood as separate populations.

This entry is derived from a study of OX40 agonist ivuxolimab in advanced cancers. In the study overall: The costimulatory receptor OX40 (CD134) was targeted by ivuxolimab, a fully human IgG2 agonistic monoclonal antibody. Intravenous ivuxolimab was administered to patients every 2 weeks at six dose levels: 0.01, 0.1, 0.3, 1.5, 3 and 10 mg/kg. Of the approximately 50 dose-escalation patients, hepatocellular carcinoma was present in about 20, melanoma in around 15, renal cell carcinoma in 9 and head and neck cancer in 9. Peripheral TCRbeta sequencing aimed to test whether ivuxolimab altered TCR sequence diversity and caused clonal T-cell expansion. The paper describes the monotherapy dose-escalation part (N ≈ 50 patients) of the phase I trial of ivuxolimab. Three dose-escalation patients achieved partial responses, one with hepatocellular carcinoma and two with cutaneous melanoma. Prior anti-PD-1, anti-PD-L1 or anti-CTLA-4 therapy was permitted, and checkpoint inhibitors had been received by under 50% of dose-escalation patients. The dose-escalation cohort was around 84% male with a mean age of approximately 59 years, ranging from 23 to 79.

Measured from the cysteine to the phenylalanine, the CDR3 is 14 residues long. Only the CDR3 part of the read is kept: 42 bases, read in frame from the first base. CDR1 is given as MNHEY and CDR2 as SMNVEV, both from the germline V gene (reference sequence). Trimming at the junction amounts to 3 bases on V and 3 bases on J, and the germline ends lie 11 bases apart. Study-wide findings and limitations: Low levels of normalized T-cell clonal expansion were also shown by some nonresponding patients. The antigen specificity of the clonally expanded peripheral T cells was not determined. Clonal expansion of both CD4+ and CD8+ blood T cells was observed from baseline to week 6 at doses 0.1 to 3.0 mg/kg. After ivuxolimab, more expanded clones were found on average in CD8+ T cells than in CD4+ T cells. In the 0.1-3.0 mg/kg groups, partial responders were among the patients with the lowest normalized peripheral clonal expansion, particularly in CD8+ T cells.

The chain is encoded by TRBV27 joined to TRBJ1-2; the D segment could be TRBD1, given 6 matching bases. The sequence was collected from an adult with an advanced solid tumor such as melanoma, head and neck, liver or kidney cancer. Here the sequenced sample was CD4+ or CD8+ T cells sorted from blood, taken in a trial of the OX40 agonist ivuxolimab. The DNA sequence is given as TGTGCCAGCAGTTTGAAGACAGGCCACTATGGCTACACCTTC. Translated, it gives CASSLKTGHYGYTF.